These T cell receptor beta chains were read from a single sample in a study of regulatory T cells in long-lasting Graves disease. TCRdb reprocessed the multiplex PCR reads with MiXCR, giving one entry per CDR3 protein. The sample holds about 540,000 distinct CDR3 sequences, approximately 15% seen once. This same sample was also part of a study on T cells in Graves' hyperthyroidism and ophthalmopathy.

Specimen: peripheral blood mononuclear cells (PBMCs), collected at new diagnosis, from a patient treated with antithyroid drugs. These receptors all stem from a man aged 30-40 years with Graves disease. CDR3s include the opening cysteine and the closing phenylalanine or tryptophan. Fields, in order: V gene, D gene, clone size, J gene, CDR3 protein, CDR3 DNA. A D gene is named only where the DNA matches it firmly. The size of a clone is reported for some rows only, either as once, few or many, or as a class for expanded clones.

v_call: TRBV28
d_call: NA
clone_size: few
j_call: TRBJ2-2
cdr3_aa: CASSLWGSESRELFF
cdr3_nt: TGTGCCAGCAGTTTATGGGGTAGCGAGAGCCGGGAGCTGTTTTTT

v_call: TRBV20-1
d_call: NA
clone_size: many
j_call: TRBJ2-5
cdr3_aa: CSARSDRGETQYF
cdr3_nt: TGCAGTGCTAGGTCGGACAGAGGAGAGACCCAGTACTTC

v_call: TRBV20-1
d_call: NA
clone_size: NA
j_call: TRBJ1-6
cdr3_aa: CSAKPPARNSPLHF
cdr3_nt: TGCAGTGCTAAGCCCCCTGCTCGGAATTCACCCCTCCACTTT

v_call: TRBV20-1
d_call: NA
clone_size: many
j_call: TRBJ2-3
cdr3_aa: CSGRGGPSTDTQYF
cdr3_nt: TGCAGTGGCAGGGGGGGCCCGAGCACAGATACGCAGTATTTT

v_call: TRBV30
d_call: NA
clone_size: few
j_call: TRBJ1-3
cdr3_aa: CAWISRLSGNTIYF
cdr3_nt: TGTGCCTGGATTTCACGGCTCTCTGGAAACACCATATATTTT

v_call: TRBV19
d_call: NA
clone_size: few
j_call: TRBJ1-1
cdr3_aa: CASRSLAGEGGAFF
cdr3_nt: TGTGCCAGTAGATCCCTCGCCGGGGAGGGCGGAGCTTTCTTT

v_call: TRBV18
d_call: NA
clone_size: few
j_call: TRBJ2-3
cdr3_aa: CASSPLGRASTDTQYF
cdr3_nt: TGTGCCAGCTCACCGTTAGGCAGGGCCAGCACAGATACGCAGTATTTT

v_call: TRBV12-5
d_call: TRBD1
clone_size: many
j_call: TRBJ2-3
cdr3_aa: CASGLGQGVGDTQYF
cdr3_nt: TGTGCTAGTGGTTTAGGGCAGGGGGTAGGAGATACGCAGTATTTT

v_call: TRBV19
d_call: NA
clone_size: few
j_call: TRBJ2-1
cdr3_aa: CASSIIADNEQFF
cdr3_nt: TGTGCCAGTAGTATAATCGCGGACAATGAGCAGTTCTTC

v_call: TRBV19
d_call: TRBD1
clone_size: NA
j_call: TRBJ2-7
cdr3_aa: CATGQGAGEQYF
cdr3_nt: TGTGCCACGGGACAGGGGGCTGGTGAGCAGTACTTC

v_call: TRBV24-1
d_call: NA
clone_size: many
j_call: TRBJ2-1
cdr3_aa: CATSDLPRETNEQFF
cdr3_nt: TGTGCCACCAGTGATTTGCCTCGGGAAACCAATGAGCAGTTCTTC

v_call: TRBV6-1
d_call: NA
clone_size: many
j_call: TRBJ2-7
cdr3_aa: CASSPQPGTYEQYF
cdr3_nt: TGTGCCAGCAGTCCCCAGCCAGGGACCTACGAGCAGTACTTC

v_call: TRBV5-1
d_call: NA
clone_size: many
j_call: TRBJ1-1
cdr3_aa: CASSLEPDNTEAFF
cdr3_nt: TGCGCCAGCAGCTTGGAGCCCGATAACACTGAAGCTTTCTTT

v_call: TRBV20-1
d_call: NA
clone_size: many
j_call: TRBJ1-1
cdr3_aa: CSARGNTEAFF
cdr3_nt: TGCAGTGCTAGAGGTAACACTGAAGCTTTCTTT